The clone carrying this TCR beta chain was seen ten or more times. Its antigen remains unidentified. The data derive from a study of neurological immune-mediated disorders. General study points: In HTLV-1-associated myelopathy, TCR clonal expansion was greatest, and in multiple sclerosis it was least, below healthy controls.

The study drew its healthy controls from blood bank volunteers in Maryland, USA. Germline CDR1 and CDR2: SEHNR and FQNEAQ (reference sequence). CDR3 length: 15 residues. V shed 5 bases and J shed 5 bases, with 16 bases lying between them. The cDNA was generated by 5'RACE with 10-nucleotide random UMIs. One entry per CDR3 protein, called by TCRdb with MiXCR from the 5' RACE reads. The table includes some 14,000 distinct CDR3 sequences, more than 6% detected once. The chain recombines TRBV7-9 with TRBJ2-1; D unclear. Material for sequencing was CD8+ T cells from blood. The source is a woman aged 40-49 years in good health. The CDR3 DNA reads TGTGCCAGCAGCCCCGAGGAGCTTTTGAACAATGAGCAGTTCTTC. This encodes CASSPEELLNNEQFF.